This T cell receptor (beta chain) was retrieved from a study of response to subunit inactivated influenza vaccine. The study's findings and limits: The authors offered the suggestion that each seasonal influenza vaccination recruits few new T cells.

TCRdb fed the RT-PCR reads into MiXCR, producing one record per CDR3 protein. The sample consists of about 540,000 distinct CDR3 sequences, 12% to 15% of them appearing once. The table lists this clonotype with a few counts. The target antigen is unknown. This CDR3 comprises 12 residues. Germline V gives CDR1 SGHAT, CDR2 FQNNGV. Trimming cost V 3 bases and J 7 bases, with 9 bases left between them. The chain has TRBV11-2 and TRBJ2-5; D ambiguous. The sequence came from a man aged 50 or older who received an inactivated influenza vaccine. Specimen: PBMCs from blood, collected 11 to 12 days after vaccination. CDR3 amino acids: CASSFDAWTQYF. DNA for the CDR3: TGTGCCAGCAGCTTCGACGCCTGGACCCAGTACTTC.